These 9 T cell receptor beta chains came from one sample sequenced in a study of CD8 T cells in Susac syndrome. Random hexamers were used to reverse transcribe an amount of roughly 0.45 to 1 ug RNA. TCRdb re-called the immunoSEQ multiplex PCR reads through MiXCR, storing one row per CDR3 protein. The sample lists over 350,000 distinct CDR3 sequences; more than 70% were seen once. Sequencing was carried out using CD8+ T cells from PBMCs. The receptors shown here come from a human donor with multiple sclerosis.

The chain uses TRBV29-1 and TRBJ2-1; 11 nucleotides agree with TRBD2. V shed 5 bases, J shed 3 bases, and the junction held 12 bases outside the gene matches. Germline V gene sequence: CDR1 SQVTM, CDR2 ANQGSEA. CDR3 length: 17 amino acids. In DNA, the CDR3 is TGCAGCGTTTACATTCCTACTAGCGGGAGTGGCTACAATGAGCAGTTCTTC. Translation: CSVYIPTSGSGYNEQFF.

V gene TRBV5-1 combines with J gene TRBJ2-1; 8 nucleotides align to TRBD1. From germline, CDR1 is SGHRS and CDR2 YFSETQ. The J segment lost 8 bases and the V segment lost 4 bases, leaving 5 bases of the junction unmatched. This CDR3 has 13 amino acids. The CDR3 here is CASSPDRGDEQFF. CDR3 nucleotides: TGCGCCAGCAGCCCCGACAGGGGCGATGAGCAGTTCTTC.

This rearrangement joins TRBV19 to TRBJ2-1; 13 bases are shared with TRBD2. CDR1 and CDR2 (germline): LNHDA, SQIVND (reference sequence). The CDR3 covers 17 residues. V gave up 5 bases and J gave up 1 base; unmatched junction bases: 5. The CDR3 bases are TGTGCCAGTAGTGTAGGACTAGCGGGAGTGTCCTACAATGAGCAGTTCTTC. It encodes CASSVGLAGVSYNEQFF.

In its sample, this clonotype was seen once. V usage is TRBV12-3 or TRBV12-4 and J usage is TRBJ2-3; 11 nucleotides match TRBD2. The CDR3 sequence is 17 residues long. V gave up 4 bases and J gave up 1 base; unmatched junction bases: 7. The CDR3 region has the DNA TGTGCCAGCAGTTCTCCGGGACTAGCGGTCCGCACAGATACGCAGTATTTT. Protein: CASSSPGLAVRTDTQYF.

Here the CDR3 reads CATLVRLGGSSYNEQFF. CDR3 DNA sequence: TGTGCCACCCTGGTGCGGCTCGGGGGCAGCTCCTACAATGAGCAGTTCTTC. The chain carries TRBV2 and TRBJ2-1; the D call may be TRBD1 or TRBD2 (6 bases each). CDR1 SNHLY and CDR2 FYNNEI come from the germline V gene. The CDR3 is 17 residues long. Trimming took 10 bases from V and 0 from J, leaving 22 bases between them.

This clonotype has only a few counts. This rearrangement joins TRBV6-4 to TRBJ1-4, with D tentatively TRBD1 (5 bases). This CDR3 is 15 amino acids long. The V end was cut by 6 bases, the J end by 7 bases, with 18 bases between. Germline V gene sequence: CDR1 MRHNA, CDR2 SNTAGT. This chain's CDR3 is CASSPGGTGGEKLFF. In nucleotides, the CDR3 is TGTGCCAGCAGCCCCGGGGGGACCGGTGGTGAAAAACTGTTTTTT.

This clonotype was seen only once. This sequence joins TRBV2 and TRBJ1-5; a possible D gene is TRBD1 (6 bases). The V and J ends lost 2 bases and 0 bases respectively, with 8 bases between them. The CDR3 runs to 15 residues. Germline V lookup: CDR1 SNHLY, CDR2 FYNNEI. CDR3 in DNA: TGTGCCAGCAGTGAAAGGGGGGCTAGCAATCAGCCCCAGCATTTT. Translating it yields CASSERGASNQPQHF.

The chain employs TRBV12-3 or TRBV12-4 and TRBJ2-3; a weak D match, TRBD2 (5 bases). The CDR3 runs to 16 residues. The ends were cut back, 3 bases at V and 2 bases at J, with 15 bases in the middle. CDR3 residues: CASSFYGNQATDTQYF. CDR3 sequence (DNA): TGTGCCAGCAGTTTTTACGGGAACCAGGCCACAGATACGCAGTATTTT.

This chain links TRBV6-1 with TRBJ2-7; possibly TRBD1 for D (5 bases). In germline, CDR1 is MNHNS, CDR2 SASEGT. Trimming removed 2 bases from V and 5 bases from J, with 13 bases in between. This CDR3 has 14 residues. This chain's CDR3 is CASSESRVNDEQYF. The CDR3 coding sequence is TGTGCCAGCAGTGAATCCAGGGTTAACGACGAGCAGTACTTC.